The T cell receptor beta chain described here comes from a study of blood T cell repertoires in COVID-19. About the research overall: Material from acute and convalescent COVID-19 was sourced from the United States, Italy and Spain. Sources were T cells, B-cell-depleted T cells, or PBMCs; the material itself was cDNA or gDNA.

The germline V and J ends were trimmed by 3 bases and 5 bases, with 16 bases remaining between them. The V gene's germline CDR1 is MDHEN and CDR2 SYDVKM. This CDR3 has 15 residues. Enrolled through a virtual design, the participants were between 18 and 89 years of age and came from around 25 US areas. Clinical histories supplied by participants themselves formed the basis of cohort assignment. Assay: immunoSEQ multiplex PCR; the TCRdb copy retains only in-frame clones and omits some. The sample includes 150,000 or so clones, around 90% seen only once; the top ten take under 4.5%. Material for sequencing was PBMCs or T cells enriched from blood (not recorded which). The clonotype comes from a woman aged 40 to 50 who had been exposed to COVID-19. This rearrangement joins TRBV28 to TRBJ1-2; the D is unclear. CDR3 sequence: CASSFSTTNAYGYTF. DNA of the CDR3: TGTGCCAGCAGTTTTAGCACTACGAATGCATATGGCTACACCTTC.